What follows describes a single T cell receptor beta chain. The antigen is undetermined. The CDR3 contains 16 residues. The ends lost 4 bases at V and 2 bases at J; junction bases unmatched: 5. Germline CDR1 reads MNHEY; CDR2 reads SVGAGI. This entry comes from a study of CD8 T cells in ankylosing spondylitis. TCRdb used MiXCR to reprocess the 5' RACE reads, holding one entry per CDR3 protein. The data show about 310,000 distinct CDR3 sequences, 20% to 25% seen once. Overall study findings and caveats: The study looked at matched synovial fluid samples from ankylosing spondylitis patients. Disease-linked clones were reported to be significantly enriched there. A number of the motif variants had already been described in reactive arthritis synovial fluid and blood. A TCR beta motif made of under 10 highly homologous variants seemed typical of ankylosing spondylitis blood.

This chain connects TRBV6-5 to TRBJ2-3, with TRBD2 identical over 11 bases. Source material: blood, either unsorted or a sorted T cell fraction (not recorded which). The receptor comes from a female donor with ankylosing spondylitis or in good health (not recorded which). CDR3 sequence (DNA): TGTGCCAGCAGTTTCCGACTAGCGGGGTTCACAGATACGCAGTATTTT. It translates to CASSFRLAGFTDTQYF.